The clone carrying this TCR beta chain has just one count. Germline values: CDR1 WNHNN, CDR2 SYGVQD (reference sequence). The V end lost 3 bases, the J end lost 4 bases, and 9 bases lay between the germline ends. The CDR3 covers 14 residues. The method was immunoSEQ multiplex PCR; TCRdb's version includes in-frame clones alone and lacks a portion of them. The sample includes fewer than 700,000 clones, roughly 88% of them seen just once. This sample was included in a study of shared T cell receptors in the human thymus. This same sample was also taken into another study, of human thymus T cells. Per that study: Immunologically healthy infants in Finland undergoing congenital heart defect surgery were the donors. Thymic resections from corrective heart surgery supplied the tissue. It looked as if thymic and blood repertoires used V and J genes in a biased way. Related research has reported that thymic repertoires overlap highly among unrelated individuals.

The sequenced sample was thymocytes. This sequence originates from a boy under two years old with a congenital heart defect. The chain uses TRBV10-1 and TRBJ2-2; D uncertain. The CDR3 here is CASSDTHSTGELFF. The CDR3 DNA reads TGCGCCAGCAGTGATACCCACAGCACCGGGGAGCTGTTTTTT.